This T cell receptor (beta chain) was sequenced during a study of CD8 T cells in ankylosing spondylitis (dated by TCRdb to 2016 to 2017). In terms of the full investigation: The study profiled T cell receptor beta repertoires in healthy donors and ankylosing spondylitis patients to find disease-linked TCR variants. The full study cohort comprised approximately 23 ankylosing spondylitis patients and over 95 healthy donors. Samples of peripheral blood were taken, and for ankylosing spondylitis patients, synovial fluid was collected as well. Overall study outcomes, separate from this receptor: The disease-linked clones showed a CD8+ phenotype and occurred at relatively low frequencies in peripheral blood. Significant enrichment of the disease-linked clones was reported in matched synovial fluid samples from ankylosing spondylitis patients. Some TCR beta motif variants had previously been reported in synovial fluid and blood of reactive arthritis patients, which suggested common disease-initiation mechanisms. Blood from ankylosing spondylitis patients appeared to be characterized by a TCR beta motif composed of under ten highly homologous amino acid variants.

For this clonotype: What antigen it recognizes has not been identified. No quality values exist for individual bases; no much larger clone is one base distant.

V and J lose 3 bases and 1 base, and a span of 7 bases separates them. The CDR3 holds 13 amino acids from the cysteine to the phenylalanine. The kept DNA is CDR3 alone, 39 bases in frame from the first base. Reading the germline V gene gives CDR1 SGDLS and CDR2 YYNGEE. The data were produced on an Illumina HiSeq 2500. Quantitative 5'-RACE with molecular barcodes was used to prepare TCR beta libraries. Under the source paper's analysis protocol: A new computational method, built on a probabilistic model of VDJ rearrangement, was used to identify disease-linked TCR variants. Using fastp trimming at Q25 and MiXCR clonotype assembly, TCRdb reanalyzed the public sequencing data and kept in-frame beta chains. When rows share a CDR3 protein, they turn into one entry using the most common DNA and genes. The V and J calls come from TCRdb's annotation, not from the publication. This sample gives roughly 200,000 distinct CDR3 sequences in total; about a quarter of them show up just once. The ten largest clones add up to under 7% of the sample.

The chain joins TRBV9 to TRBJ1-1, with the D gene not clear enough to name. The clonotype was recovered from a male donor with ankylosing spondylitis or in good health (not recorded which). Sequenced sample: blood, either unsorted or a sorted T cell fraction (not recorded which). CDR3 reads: CASSAFKNTEAFF. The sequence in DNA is TGTGCCAGCAGCGCTTTTAAGAACACTGAAGCTTTCTTT.